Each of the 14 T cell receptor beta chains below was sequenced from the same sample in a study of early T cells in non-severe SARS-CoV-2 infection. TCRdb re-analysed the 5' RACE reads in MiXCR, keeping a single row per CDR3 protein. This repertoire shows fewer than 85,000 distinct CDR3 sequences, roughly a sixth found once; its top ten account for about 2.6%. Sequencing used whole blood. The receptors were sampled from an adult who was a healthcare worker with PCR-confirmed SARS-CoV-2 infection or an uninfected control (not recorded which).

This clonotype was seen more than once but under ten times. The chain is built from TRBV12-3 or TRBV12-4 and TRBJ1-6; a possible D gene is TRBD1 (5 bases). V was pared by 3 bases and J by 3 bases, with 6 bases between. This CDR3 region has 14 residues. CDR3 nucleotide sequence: TGTGCCAGCAGTTTGGGGGTCTATAATTCACCCCTCCACTTT. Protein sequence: CASSLGVYNSPLHF.

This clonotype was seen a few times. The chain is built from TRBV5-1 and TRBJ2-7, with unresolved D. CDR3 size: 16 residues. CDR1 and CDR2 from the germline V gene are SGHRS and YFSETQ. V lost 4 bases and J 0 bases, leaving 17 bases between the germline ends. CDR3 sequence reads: CASSPPTDASSYEQYF. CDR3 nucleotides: TGCGCCAGCAGCCCTCCGACGGACGCGAGCTCCTACGAGCAGTACTTC.

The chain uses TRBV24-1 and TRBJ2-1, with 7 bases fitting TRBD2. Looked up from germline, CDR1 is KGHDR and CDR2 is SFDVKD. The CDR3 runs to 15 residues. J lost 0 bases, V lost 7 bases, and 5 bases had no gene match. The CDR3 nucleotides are TGTGCCACCAGCGGGAGCGGGGTCTCCTACAATGAGCAGTTCTTC. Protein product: CATSGSGVSYNEQFF.

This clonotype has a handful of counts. The chain's CDR3 is CASSLVFGRGSSYEQYF. CDR3 nucleotides: TGTGCCAGCAGCTTAGTGTTCGGCCGCGGGAGCTCCTACGAGCAGTACTTC. The chain joins TRBV7-2 to TRBJ2-7, with TRBD2 matching 7 bases. Germline V gene data show CDR1 as SGHTA and CDR2 as FQGNSA. The CDR3 totals 17 residues. J gave up 0 bases and V 1 base, and 9 bases lay outside the gene matches.

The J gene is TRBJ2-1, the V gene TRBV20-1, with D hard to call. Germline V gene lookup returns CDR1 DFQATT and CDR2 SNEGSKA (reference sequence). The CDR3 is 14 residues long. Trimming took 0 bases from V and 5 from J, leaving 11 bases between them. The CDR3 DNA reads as TGCAGTGCTAGAGATCGGAGAGGCAACAATGAGCAGTTCTTC. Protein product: CSARDRRGNNEQFF.

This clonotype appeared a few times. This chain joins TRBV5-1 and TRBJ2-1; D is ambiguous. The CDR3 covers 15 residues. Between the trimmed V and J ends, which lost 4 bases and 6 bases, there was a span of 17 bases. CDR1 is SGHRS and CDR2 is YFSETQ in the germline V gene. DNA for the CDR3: TGCGCCAGCAGCCTACCTTTAGGGCCTTCCAATGAGCAGTTCTTC. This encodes CASSLPLGPSNEQFF.

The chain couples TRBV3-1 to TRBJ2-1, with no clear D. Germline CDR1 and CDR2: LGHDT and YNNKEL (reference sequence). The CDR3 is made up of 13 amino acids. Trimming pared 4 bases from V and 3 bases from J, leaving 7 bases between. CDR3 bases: TGTGCCAGCAGCCCACCCAACTACAATGAGCAGTTCTTC. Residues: CASSPPNYNEQFF.

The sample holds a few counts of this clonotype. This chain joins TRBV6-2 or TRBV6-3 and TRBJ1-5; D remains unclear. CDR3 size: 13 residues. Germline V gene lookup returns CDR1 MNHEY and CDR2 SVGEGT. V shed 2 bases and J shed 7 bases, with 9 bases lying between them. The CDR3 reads CASSYPLGQPQHF. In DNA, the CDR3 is TGTGCCAGCAGTTACCCGCTTGGGCAGCCCCAGCATTTT.

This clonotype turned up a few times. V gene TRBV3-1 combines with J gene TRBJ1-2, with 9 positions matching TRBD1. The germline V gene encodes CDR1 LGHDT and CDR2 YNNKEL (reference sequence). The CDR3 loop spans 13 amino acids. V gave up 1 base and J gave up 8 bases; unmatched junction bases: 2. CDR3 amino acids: CASSQGGQGGYTF. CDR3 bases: TGTGCCAGCAGCCAAGGGGGACAGGGAGGCTACACCTTC.

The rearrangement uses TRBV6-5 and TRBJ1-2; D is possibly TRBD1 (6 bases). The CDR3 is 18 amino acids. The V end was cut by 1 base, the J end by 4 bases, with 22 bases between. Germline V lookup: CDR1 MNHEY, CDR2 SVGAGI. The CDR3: CASSYLQGYVRAPYGYTF. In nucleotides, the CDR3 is TGTGCCAGCAGTTACTTACAGGGCTATGTAAGGGCACCCTATGGCTACACCTTC.

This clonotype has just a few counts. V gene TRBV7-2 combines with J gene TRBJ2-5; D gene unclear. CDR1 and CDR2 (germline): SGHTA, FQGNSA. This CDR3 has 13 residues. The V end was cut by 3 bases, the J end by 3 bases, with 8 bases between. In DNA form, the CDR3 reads TGTGCCAGCAGCTTCGACTCAAAAGAGACCCAGTACTTC. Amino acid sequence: CASSFDSKETQYF.

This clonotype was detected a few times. CDR3 nucleotide sequence: TGCGCCAGCAGCCAGACAGGGCTCGGGGCCAACGTCCTGACTTTC. Residues: CASSQTGLGANVLTF. The chain links TRBV5-1 to TRBJ2-6; 7 nucleotides align to TRBD1. From germline, CDR1 is SGHRS and CDR2 YFSETQ. The CDR3 has 15 amino acids. V shed 4 bases and J 4 bases; nucleotides not matched to a gene: 5.

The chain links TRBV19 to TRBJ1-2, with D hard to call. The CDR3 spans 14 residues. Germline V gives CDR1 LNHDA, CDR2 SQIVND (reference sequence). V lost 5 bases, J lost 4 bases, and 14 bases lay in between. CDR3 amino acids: CASSPSSHSYGYTF. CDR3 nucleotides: TGTGCCAGTAGTCCTAGTTCGCACTCCTATGGCTACACCTTC.

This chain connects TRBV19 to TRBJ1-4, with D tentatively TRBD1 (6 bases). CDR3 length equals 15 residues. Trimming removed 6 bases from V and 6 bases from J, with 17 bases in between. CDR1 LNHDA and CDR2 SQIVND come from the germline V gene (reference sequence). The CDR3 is CASSISGAGDEKLFF. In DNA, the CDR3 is TGTGCCAGTAGCATTTCAGGGGCCGGGGATGAAAAACTGTTTTTT.